The clone carrying this T cell receptor (beta chain) was counted a few times. The germline V and J ends were trimmed by 4 bases and 0 bases, with 14 bases remaining between them. Germline V CDR1 and CDR2: SGDLS, YYNGEE. The CDR3 spans 15 residues. The data were taken from a study of T-cell reconstitution after alpha-beta-depleted transplantation in children. Preparation of the TCRbeta library was carried out with unique molecular identifiers. Using its own MiXCR run on the PCR reads, TCRdb lists one record per CDR3 protein. The sample contains around 960,000 distinct CDR3 sequences, roughly 29% of which appear only once.

The chain joins TRBV9 to TRBJ2-7; D perhaps matches TRBD1 (6 bases). The material was PBMCs, mostly from graft donor cells, obtained 360 days after TCRalphabeta/CD19-depleted stem cell transplant. This sequence was found in a boy under two years old who had a stem cell transplant for SCID, so the T cells may come from the graft donor. DNA of the CDR3: TGTGCCAGCAGCCCGGGACACCTAAGCTCCTACGAGCAGTACTTC. Protein product: CASSPGHLSSYEQYF.